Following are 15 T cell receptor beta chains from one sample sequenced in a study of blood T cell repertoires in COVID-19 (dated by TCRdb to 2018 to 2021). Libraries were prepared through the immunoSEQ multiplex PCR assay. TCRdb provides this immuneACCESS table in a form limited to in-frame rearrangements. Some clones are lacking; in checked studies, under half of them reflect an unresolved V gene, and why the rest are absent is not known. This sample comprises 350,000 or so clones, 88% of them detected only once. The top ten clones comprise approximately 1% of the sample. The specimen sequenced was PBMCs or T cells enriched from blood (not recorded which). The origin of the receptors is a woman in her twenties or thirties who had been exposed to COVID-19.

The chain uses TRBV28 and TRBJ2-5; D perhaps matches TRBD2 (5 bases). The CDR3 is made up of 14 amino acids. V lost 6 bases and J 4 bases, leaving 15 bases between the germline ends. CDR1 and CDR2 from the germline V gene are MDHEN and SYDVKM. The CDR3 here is CASRSDGGVETQYF. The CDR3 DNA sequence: TGTGCCAGCAGATCCGACGGAGGTGTAGAGACCCAGTACTTC.

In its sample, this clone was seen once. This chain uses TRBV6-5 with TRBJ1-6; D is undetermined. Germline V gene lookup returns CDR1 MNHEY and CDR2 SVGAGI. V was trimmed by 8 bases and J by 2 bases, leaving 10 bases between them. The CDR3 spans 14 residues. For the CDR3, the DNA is TGTGCCAGCGCCCGGGAGGCCTATAATTCACCCCTCCACTTT. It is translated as CASAREAYNSPLHF.

This CDR3 reads CASSRETLSYEQYF. The CDR3 DNA is TGTGCCAGTAGTAGGGAGACACTTAGCTACGAGCAGTACTTC. The chain has TRBV19 and TRBJ2-7; possibly TRBD2 for D (5 bases). Trimming took 4 bases from V and 3 from J, leaving 13 bases between them. The V gene's germline CDR1 is LNHDA and CDR2 SQIVND (reference sequence). The CDR3 is made up of 14 amino acids.

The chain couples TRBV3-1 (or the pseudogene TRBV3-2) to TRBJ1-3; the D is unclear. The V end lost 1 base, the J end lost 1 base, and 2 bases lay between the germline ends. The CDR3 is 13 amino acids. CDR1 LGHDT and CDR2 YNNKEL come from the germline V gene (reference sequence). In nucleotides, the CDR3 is TGTGCCAGCAGCCAAGCATCTGGAAACACCATATATTTT. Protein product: CASSQASGNTIYF.

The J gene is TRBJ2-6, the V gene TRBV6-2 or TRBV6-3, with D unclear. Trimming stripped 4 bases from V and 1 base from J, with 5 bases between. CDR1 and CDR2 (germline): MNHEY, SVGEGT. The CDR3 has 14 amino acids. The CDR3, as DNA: TGTGCCAGCAGTTCAAATTCTGGGGCCAACGTCCTGACTTTC. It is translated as CASSSNSGANVLTF.

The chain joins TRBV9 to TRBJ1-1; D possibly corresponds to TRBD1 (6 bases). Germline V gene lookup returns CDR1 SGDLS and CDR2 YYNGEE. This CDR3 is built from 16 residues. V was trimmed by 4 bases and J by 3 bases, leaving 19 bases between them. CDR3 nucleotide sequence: TGTGCCAGCAGCCTCTCACAGGGTCCCCAGGACACTGAAGCTTTCTTT. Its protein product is CASSLSQGPQDTEAFF.

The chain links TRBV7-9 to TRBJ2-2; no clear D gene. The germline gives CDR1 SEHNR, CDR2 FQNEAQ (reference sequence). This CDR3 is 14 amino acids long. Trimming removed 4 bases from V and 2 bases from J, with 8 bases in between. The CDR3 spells CASSSRPNTGELFF. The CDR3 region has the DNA TGTGCCAGCAGCTCTAGGCCAAACACCGGGGAGCTGTTTTTT.

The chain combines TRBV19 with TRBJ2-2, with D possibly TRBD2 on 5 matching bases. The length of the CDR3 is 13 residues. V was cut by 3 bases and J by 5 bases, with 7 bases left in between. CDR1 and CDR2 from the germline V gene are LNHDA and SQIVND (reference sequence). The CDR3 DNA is TGTGCCAGTAGTATGTCGGGGACCGGGGAGCTGTTTTTT. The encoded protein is CASSMSGTGELFF.

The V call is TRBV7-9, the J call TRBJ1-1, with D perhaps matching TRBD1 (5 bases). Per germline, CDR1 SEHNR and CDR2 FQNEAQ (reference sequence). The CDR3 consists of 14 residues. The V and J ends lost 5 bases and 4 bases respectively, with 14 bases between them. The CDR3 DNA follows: TGTGCCAGCAGCGCGACAGTTACCGTCACTGAAGCTTTCTTT. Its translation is CASSATVTVTEAFF.

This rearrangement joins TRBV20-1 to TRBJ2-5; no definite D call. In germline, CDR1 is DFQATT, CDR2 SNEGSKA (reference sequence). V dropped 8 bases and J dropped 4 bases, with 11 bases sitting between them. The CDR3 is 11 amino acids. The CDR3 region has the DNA TGCAGTTCAGGCTTGAGAGAGACCCAGTACTTC. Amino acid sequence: CSSGLRETQYF.

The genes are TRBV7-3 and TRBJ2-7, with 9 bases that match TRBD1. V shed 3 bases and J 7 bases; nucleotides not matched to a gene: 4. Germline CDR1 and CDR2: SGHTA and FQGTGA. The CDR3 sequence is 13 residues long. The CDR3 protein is CASSLGTGSEQYF. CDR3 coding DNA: TGTGCCAGCAGCTTGGGGACAGGGAGTGAGCAGTACTTC.

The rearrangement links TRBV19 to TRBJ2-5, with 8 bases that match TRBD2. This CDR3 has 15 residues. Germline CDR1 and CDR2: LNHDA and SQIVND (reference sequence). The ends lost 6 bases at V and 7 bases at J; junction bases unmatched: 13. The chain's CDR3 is CASRRGAGEEGTQYF. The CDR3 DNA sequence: TGTGCCAGTAGAAGGGGAGCGGGAGAAGAAGGGACCCAGTACTTC. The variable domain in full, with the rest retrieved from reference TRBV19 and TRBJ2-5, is DGGITQSPKYLFRKEGQNVTLSCEQNLNHDAMYWYRQDPGQGLRLIYYSQIVNDFQKGDIAEGYSVSREKKESFPLTVTSAQKNPTAFYLCASRRGAGEEGTQYFGPGTRLLVL.

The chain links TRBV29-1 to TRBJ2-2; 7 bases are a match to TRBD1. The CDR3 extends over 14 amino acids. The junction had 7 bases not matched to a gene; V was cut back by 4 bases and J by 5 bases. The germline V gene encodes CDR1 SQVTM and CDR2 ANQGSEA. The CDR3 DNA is TGCAGCGTTGGACAGGGCGGGTGGACCGGGGAGCTGTTTTTT. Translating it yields CSVGQGGWTGELFF.

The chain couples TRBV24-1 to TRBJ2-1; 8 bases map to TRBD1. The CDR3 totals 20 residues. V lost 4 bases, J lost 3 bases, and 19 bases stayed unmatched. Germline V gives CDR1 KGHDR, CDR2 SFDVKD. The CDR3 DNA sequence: TGTGCCACCAGTGAGCCATCCTCCGGGACAGGCGATTTATACTACAATGAGCAGTTCTTC. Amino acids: CATSEPSSGTGDLYYNEQFF.

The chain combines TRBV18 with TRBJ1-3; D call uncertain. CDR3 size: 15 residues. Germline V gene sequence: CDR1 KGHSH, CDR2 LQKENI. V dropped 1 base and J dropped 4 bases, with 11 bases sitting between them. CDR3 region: CASSPQPEEGNTIYF. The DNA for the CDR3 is TGTGCCAGCTCACCACAGCCCGAGGAAGGAAACACCATATATTTT.